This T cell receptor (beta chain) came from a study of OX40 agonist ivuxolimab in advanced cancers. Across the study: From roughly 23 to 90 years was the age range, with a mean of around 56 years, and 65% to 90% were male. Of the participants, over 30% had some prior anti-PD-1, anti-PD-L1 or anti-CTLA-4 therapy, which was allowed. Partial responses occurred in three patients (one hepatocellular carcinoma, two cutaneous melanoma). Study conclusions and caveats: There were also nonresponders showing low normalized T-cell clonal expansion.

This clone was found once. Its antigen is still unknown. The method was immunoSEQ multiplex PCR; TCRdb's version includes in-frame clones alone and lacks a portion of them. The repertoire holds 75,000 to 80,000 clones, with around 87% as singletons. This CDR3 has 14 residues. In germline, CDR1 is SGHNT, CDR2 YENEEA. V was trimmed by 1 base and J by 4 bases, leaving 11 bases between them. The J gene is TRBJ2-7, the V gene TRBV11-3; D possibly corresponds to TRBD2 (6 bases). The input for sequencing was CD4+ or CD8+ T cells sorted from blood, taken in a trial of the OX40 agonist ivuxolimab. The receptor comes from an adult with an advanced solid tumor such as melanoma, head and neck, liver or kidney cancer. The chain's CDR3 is CASSLASVGYEQYF. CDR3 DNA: TGTGCCAGCAGCTTAGCTAGCGTGGGGTACGAGCAGTACTTC.